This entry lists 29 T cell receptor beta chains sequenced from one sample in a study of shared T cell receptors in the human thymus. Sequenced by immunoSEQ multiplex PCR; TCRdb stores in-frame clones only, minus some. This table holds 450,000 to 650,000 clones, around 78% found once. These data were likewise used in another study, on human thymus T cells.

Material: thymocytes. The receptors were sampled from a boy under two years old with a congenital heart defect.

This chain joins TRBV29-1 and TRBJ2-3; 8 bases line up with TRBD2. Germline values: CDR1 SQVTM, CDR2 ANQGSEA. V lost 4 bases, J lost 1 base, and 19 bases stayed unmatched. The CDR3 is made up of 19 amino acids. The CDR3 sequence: CSVGYTLAEPRSGTDTQYF. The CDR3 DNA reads TGCAGCGTTGGTTATACACTAGCGGAGCCCCGGTCAGGCACAGATACGCAGTATTTT.

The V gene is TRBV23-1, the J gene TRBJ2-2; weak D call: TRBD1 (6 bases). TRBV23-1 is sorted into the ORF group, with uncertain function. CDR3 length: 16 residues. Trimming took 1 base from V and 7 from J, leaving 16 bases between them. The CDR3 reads CASSQWPGESNGELFF. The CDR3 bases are TGCGCCAGCAGTCAATGGCCAGGGGAATCTAACGGGGAGCTGTTTTTT.

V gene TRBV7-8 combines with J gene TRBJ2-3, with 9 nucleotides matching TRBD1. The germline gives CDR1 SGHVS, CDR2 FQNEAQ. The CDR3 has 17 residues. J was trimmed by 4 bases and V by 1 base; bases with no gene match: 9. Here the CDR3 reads CASSLGGQGSIPDTQYF. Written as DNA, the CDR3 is TGTGCCAGCAGCTTAGGGGGACAGGGCTCAATCCCAGATACGCAGTATTTT.

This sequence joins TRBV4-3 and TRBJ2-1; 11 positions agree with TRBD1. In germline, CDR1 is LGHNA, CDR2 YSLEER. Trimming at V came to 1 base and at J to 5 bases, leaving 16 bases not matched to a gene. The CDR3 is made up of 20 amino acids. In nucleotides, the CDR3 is TGCGCCAGCAGCCAAGGACTGGACAGGGGGCGTGAGCTTGATAACAATGAGCAGTTCTTC. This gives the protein CASSQGLDRGRELDNNEQFF.

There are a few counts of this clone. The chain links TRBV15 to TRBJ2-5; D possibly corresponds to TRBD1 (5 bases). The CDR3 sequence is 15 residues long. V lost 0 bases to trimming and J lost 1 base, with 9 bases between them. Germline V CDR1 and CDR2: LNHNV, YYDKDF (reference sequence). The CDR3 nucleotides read TGTGCCACCAGCAGAGATCGGCAGGGCCAAGAGACCCAGTACTTC. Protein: CATSRDRQGQETQYF.

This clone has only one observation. CDR3 nucleotides: TGTGCCATCAGTGGACAGCAACAAGAGACCCAGTACTTC. Encoded protein: CAISGQQQETQYF. The V gene is TRBV10-3, the J gene TRBJ2-5; the D gene is possibly TRBD1 (5 bases). The CDR3 sequence is 13 residues long. Germline V CDR1 and CDR2: ENHRY, SYGVKD. The V gene lost 4 bases and the J gene lost 2 bases, with 8 bases spanning the gap.

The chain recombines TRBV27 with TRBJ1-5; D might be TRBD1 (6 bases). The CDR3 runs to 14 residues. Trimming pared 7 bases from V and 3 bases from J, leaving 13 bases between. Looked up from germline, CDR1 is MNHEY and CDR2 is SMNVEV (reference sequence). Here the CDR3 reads CASMGQGYNQPQHF. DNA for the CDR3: TGTGCCAGCATGGGGCAGGGGTACAATCAGCCCCAGCATTTT.

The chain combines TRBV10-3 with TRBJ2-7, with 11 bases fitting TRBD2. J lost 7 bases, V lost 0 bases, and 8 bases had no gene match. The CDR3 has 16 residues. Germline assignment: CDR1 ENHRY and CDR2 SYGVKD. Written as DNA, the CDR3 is TGTGCCATCAGTGAGTCCCTGCGACTAGCGGGACGGGAGCAGTACTTC. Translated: CAISESLRLAGREQYF.

The CDR3 nucleotides read TGTGCCATCAGTGAGCTGGGAGTACTAGCGGGATACTCCTACAATGAGCAGTTCTTC. It yields the protein CAISELGVLAGYSYNEQFF. The chain recombines TRBV10-3 with TRBJ2-1; 10 nucleotides align to TRBD2. CDR3 length: 19 amino acids. V lost 2 bases to trimming and J lost 0 bases; unmatched junction nucleotides: 10. Germline-derived CDR1 and CDR2 are ENHRY and SYGVKD.

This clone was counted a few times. CDR3: CASSPQRVASSYEQYF. The CDR3 DNA reads as TGTGCCAGCAGTCCGCAGCGGGTCGCTAGCTCCTACGAGCAGTACTTC. This chain links TRBV27 with TRBJ2-7; possibly TRBD2 for D (6 bases). Germline V lookup: CDR1 MNHEY, CDR2 SMNVEV (reference sequence). Trimming cost V 5 bases and J 0 bases, with 17 bases left between them. The CDR3 loop spans 16 amino acids.

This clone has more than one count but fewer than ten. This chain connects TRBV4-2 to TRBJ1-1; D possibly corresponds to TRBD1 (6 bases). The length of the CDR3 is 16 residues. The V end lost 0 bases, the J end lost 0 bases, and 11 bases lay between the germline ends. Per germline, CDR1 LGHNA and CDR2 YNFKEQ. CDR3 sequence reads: CASSQDLWTVNTEAFF. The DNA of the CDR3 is TGTGCCAGCAGCCAAGATCTGTGGACAGTGAACACTGAAGCTTTCTTT.

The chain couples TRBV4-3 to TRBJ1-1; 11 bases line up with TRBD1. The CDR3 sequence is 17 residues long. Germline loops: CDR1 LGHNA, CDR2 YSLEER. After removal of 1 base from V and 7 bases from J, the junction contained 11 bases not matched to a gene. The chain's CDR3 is CASSQGYRDRGVGEAFF. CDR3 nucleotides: TGCGCCAGCAGCCAAGGATACCGGGACAGGGGGGTAGGTGAAGCTTTCTTT.

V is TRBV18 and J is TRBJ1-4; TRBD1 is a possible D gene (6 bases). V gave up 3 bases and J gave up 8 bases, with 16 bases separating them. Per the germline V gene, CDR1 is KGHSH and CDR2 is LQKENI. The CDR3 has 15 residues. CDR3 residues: CASSPLDSGEEKLFF. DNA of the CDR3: TGTGCCAGCTCACCCCTGGACAGCGGGGAAGAAAAACTGTTTTTT.

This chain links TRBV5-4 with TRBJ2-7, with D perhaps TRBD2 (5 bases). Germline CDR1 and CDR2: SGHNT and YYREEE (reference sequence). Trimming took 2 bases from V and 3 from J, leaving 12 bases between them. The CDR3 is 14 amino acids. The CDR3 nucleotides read TGTGCCAGCAGCTTAGAGGGCCCGGACTACGAGCAGTACTTC. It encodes CASSLEGPDYEQYF.

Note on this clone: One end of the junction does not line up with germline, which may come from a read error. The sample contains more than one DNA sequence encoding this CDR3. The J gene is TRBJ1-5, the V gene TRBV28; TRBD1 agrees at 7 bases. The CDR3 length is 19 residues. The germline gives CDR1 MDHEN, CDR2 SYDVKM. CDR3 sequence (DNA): TGCGCCAGCAGTTCAGAACACCGGACAGGTACGGGGGAGTATCAGCCCCAGCATTTT. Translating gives CASSSEHRTGTGEYQPQHF.

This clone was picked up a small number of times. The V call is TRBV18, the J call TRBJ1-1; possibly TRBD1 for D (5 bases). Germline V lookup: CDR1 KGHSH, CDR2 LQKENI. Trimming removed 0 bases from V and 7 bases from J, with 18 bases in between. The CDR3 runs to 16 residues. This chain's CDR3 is CASSPPLGRQDIEAFF. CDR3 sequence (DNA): TGTGCCAGCTCACCACCCTTGGGTCGGCAGGACATTGAAGCTTTCTTT.

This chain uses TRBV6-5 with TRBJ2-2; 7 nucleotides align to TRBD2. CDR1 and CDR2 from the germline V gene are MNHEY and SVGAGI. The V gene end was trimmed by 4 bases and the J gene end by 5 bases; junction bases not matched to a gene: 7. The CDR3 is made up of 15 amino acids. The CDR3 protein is CASSSGLSGTGELFF. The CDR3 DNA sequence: TGTGCCAGCAGTTCGGGACTATCGGGGACCGGGGAGCTGTTTTTT.

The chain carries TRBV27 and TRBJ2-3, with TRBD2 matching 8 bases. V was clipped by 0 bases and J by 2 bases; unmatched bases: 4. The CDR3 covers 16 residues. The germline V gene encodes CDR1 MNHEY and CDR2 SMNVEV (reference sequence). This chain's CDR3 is CASSLSAAGVTDTQYF. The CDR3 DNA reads TGTGCCAGCAGTTTATCTGCAGCGGGAGTCACAGATACGCAGTATTTT.

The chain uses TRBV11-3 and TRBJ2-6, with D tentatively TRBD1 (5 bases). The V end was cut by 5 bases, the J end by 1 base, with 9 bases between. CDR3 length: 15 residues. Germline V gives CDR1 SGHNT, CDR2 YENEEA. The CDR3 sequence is CASSQNRSGANVLTF. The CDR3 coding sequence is TGTGCCAGCAGCCAAAACAGGTCTGGGGCCAACGTCCTGACTTTC.

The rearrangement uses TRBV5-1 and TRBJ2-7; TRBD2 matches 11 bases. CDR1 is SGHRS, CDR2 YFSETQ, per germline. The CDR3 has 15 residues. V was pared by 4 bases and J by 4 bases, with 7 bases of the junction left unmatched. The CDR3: CASSTSGSPRYEQYF. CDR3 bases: TGCGCCAGCAGCACTAGCGGGAGCCCTAGGTACGAGCAGTACTTC.

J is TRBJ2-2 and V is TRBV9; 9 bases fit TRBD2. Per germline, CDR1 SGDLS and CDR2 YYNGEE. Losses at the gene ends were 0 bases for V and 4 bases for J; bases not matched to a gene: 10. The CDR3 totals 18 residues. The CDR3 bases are TGTGCCAGCAGCGTAGGGGGGTCGGCGGGAGGGAGCACCGGGGAGCTGTTTTTT. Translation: CASSVGGSAGGSTGELFF.

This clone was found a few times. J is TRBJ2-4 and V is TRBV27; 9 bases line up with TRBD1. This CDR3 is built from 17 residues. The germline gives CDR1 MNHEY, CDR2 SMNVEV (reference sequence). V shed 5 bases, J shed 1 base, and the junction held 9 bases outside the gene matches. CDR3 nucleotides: TGTGCCAGCAGTCCCTACAGGGGGCTAAGGGCCAAAAACATTCAGTACTTC. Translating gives CASSPYRGLRAKNIQYF.

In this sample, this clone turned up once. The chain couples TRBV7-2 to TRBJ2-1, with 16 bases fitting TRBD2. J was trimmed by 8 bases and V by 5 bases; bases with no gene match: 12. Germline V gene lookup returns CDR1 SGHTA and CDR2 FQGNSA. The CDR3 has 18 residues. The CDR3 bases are TGTGCCAGCAGCCCCGGGACTAGCGGGAGGGGTGATAGCGATGAGCAGTTCTTC. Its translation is CASSPGTSGRGDSDEQFF.

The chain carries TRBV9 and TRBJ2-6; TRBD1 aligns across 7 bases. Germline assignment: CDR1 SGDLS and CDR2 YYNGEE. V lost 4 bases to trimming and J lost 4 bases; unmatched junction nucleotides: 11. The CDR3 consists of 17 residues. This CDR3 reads CASSPHRGKAGANVLTF. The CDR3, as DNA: TGTGCCAGCAGCCCCCACAGGGGTAAAGCCGGGGCCAACGTCCTGACTTTC.

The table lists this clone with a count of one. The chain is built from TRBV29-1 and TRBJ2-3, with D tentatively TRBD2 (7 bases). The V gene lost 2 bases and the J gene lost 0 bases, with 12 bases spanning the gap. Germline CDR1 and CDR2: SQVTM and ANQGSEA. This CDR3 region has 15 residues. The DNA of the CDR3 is TGCAGCGTTGAAAAGGGGGGGCTAAGCACAGATACGCAGTATTTT. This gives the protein CSVEKGGLSTDTQYF.

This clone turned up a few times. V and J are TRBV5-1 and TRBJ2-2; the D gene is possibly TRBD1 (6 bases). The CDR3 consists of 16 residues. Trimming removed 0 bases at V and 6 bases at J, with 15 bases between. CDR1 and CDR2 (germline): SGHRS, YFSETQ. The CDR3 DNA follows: TGCGCCAGCAGCTTGGTGGCCAGGGGTAGGGCCGGGGAGCTGTTTTTT. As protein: CASSLVARGRAGELFF. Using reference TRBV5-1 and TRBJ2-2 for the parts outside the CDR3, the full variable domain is KAGVTQTPRYLIKTRGQQVTLSCSPISGHRSVSWYQQTPGQGLQFLFEYFSETQRNKGNFPGRFSGRQFSNSRSEMNVSTLELGDSALYLCASSLVARGRAGELFFGEGSRLTVL.

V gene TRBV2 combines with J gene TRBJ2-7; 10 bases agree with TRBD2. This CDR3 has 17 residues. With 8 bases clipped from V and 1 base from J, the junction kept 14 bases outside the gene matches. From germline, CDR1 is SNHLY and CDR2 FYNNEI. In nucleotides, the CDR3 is TGTGCCAGCCCCCCACCGGCTAGCGGGAGTCAATCCTACGAGCAGTACTTC. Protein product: CASPPPASGSQSYEQYF.

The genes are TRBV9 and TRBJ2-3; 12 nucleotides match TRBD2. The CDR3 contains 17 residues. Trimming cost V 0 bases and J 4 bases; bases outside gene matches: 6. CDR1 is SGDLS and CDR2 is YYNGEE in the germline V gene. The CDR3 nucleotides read TGTGCCAGCAGCGTAGAGGCTAGCGGGAGGGCCGCAGATACGCAGTATTTT. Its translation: CASSVEASGRAADTQYF.

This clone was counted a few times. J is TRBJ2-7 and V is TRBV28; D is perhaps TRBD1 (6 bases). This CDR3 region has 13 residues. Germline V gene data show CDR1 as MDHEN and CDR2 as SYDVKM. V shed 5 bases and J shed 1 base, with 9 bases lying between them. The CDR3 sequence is CASSHTGSYEQYF. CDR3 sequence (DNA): TGTGCCAGCAGTCACACAGGGTCCTACGAGCAGTACTTC.